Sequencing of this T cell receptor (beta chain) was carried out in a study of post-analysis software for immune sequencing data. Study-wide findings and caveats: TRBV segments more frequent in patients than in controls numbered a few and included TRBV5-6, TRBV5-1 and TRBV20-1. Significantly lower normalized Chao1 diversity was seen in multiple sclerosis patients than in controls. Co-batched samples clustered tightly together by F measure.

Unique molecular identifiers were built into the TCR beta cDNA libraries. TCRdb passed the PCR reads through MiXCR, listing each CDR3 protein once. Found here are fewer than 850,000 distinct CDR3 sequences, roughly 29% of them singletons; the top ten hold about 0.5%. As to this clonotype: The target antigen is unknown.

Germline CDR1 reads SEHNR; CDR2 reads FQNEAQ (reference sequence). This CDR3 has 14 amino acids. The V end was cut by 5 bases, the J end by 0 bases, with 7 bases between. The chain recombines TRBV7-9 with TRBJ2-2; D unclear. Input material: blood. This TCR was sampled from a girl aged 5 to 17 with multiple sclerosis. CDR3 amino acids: CASSGDTNTGELFF. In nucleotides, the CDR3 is TGTGCCAGCAGCGGCGACACGAACACCGGGGAGCTGTTTTTT.